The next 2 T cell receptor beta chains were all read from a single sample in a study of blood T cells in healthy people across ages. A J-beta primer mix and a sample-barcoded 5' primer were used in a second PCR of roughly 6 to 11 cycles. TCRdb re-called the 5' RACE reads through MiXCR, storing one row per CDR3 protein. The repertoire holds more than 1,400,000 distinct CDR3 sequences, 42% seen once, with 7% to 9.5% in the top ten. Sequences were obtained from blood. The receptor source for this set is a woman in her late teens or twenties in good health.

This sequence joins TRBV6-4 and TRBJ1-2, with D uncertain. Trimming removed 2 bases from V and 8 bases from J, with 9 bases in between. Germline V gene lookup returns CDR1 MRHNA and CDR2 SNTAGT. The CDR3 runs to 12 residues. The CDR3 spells CASSDRDGGYTF. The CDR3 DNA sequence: TGTGCCAGCAGTGACAGGGATGGAGGCTACACCTTC.

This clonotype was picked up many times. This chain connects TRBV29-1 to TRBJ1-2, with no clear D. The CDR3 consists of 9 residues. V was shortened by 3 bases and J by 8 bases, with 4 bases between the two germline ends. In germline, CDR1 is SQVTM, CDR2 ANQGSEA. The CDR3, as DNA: TGCAGCGTTGATAGCGGCTACACCTTC. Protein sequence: CSVDSGYTF.